These 32 T cell receptor beta chains came from one sample sequenced in a study of early T cells in non-severe SARS-CoV-2 infection. TCRdb reanalysed the 5' RACE reads using MiXCR and keeps one entry per CDR3 protein. The data contain 85,000 to 100,000 distinct CDR3 sequences, about 10% of them singletons. Sample: whole blood, taken at baseline. These receptors originate from an adult who was a healthcare worker with PCR-confirmed SARS-CoV-2 infection or an uninfected control (not recorded which).

Details on this clonotype: Sequence at one end of the junction differs from germline and may be a read error. J is TRBJ1-3 and V is TRBV7-2; no reliable D call. Germline V gene lookup returns CDR1 SGHTA and CDR2 FQGNSA. The CDR3 contains 16 residues. DNA of the CDR3: TGTGCCAGCAGCTTACCGATAGGTAGCTCTGAAAACACCATATATTTT. It specifies CASSLPIGSSENTIYF.

There are many counts of this clonotype. The rearrangement joins TRBV19 to TRBJ2-7; TRBD1 matches 7 bases. CDR1 LNHDA and CDR2 SQIVND come from the germline V gene (reference sequence). J was trimmed by 6 bases and V by 8 bases; bases with no gene match: 7. The CDR3 consists of 12 residues. The CDR3 reads CASPPPGGEQYF. For the CDR3, the DNA is TGTGCCAGTCCTCCCCCAGGGGGCGAGCAGTACTTC. The variable domain in full, with the rest retrieved from reference TRBV19 and TRBJ2-7, is DGGITQSPKYLFRKEGQNVTLSCEQNLNHDAMYWYRQDPGQGLRLIYYSQIVNDFQKGDIAEGYSVSREKKESFPLTVTSAQKNPTAFYLCASPPPGGEQYFGPGTRLTVT.

This clonotype was counted between two and nine times. V gene TRBV4-2 combines with J gene TRBJ2-5; D may be TRBD1 or TRBD2 (5 bases each). Germline V gene lookup returns CDR1 LGHNA and CDR2 YNFKEQ. The CDR3 loop spans 13 amino acids. Between the trimmed V and J ends, which lost 0 bases and 7 bases, there was a span of 9 bases. The CDR3 DNA reads as TGTGCCAGCAGCCAAGATGGGGGTAGGACCCAGTACTTC. Its protein is CASSQDGGRTQYF.

As for this clonotype: Since a much larger clone is just one base distant, this may be a read error. The chain combines TRBV24-1 with TRBJ2-1, with 9 bases that match TRBD1. The V gene end was trimmed by 10 bases and the J gene end by 4 bases; junction bases not matched to a gene: 19. The CDR3 spans 18 residues. CDR1 and CDR2 (germline): KGHDR, SFDVKD. The CDR3 DNA reads as TGTGCCACGACAAGCCTTCGGACAGGGGTACCCAGTTACAATGAGCAGTTCTTC. This translates into CATTSLRTGVPSYNEQFF.

The chain employs TRBV29-1 and TRBJ1-1; TRBD1 aligns across 8 bases. J lost 7 bases, V lost 4 bases, and 11 bases had no gene match. The length of the CDR3 is 14 residues. CDR1 and CDR2 from the germline V gene are SQVTM and ANQGSEA. The CDR3 loop reads CSVAKSTGDIEAFF. CDR3 coding DNA: TGCAGCGTTGCGAAATCGACAGGGGATATTGAAGCTTTCTTT.

This clonotype showed up many times. V gene TRBV6-2 or TRBV6-3 combines with J gene TRBJ2-7, with unresolved D. The ends were cut back, 5 bases at V and 4 bases at J, with 9 bases in the middle. Germline values: CDR1 MNHEY, CDR2 SVGEGT. This CDR3 is 12 amino acids long. The CDR3 sequence is CASSPVSYEQYF. For the CDR3, the DNA is TGTGCCAGCAGTCCAGTAAGTTACGAGCAGTACTTC.

With respect to this clonotype: Being one base from a much bigger clone, this may be a read error. The chain couples TRBV20-1 to TRBJ2-3; D is unclear. Looked up from germline, CDR1 is DFQATT and CDR2 is SNEGSKA (reference sequence). The CDR3 covers 12 residues. Trimming took 1 base from V and 2 from J, leaving 4 bases between them. In DNA, the CDR3 is TGCAGTGCTAGAGCACCCACAGATACGCAGTATTTT. It encodes CSARAPTDTQYF.

This clonotype was seen repeatedly, ten times or more. The CDR3 loop is CASSMDRAGNEKLFF. For the CDR3, the DNA is TGCGCCAGCAGCATGGACCGGGCCGGTAATGAAAAACTGTTTTTT. V and J are TRBV5-1 and TRBJ1-4; D ambiguous. The CDR3 spans 15 residues. The germline V gene has CDR1 SGHRS and CDR2 YFSETQ. With 4 bases removed from V and 4 bases from J, the gap between germline ends came to 14 bases.

This clonotype was seen more than once but under ten times. The rearrangement links TRBV7-2 to TRBJ1-5, with TRBD1 identical over 9 bases. The junction had 6 bases not matched to a gene; V was cut back by 5 bases and J by 7 bases. The germline V gene has CDR1 SGHTA and CDR2 FQGNSA. The CDR3 is 14 amino acids. CDR3: CASSPRTGEQPQHF. The CDR3 region has the DNA TGTGCCAGCAGCCCCCGGACAGGGGAGCAGCCCCAGCATTTT.

This clonotype was observed many times. The V call is TRBV6-5, the J call TRBJ2-1; 10 bases are a match to TRBD1. The germline V gene encodes CDR1 MNHEY and CDR2 SVGAGI. The CDR3 sequence is 16 residues long. V shed 6 bases and J 6 bases; nucleotides not matched to a gene: 11. CDR3 sequence reads: CASRADRGLAVNEQFF. As DNA, the CDR3 is TGTGCCAGCAGGGCTGACAGGGGGCTTGCGGTCAATGAGCAGTTCTTC.

The V gene is TRBV24-1, the J gene TRBJ2-7, with D perhaps assigned TRBD1 or TRBD2 (5 bases each). The V end lost 4 bases, the J end lost 4 bases, and 16 bases lay between the germline ends. Looked up from germline, CDR1 is KGHDR and CDR2 is SFDVKD. The CDR3 contains 15 residues. CDR3 bases: TGTGCCACCAGTGACTCCGGGACGGGGAGTTACGAGCAGTACTTC. Residues: CATSDSGTGSYEQYF.

This clonotype showed up just a few times. The chain recombines TRBV7-2 with TRBJ2-7; D is perhaps TRBD2 (5 bases). Trimming cost V 5 bases and J 3 bases, with 11 bases left between them. Per the germline V gene, CDR1 is SGHTA and CDR2 is FQGNSA. This CDR3 has 13 residues. Written as DNA, the CDR3 is TGTGCCAGCAGCCCCGGACTTGACTACGAGCAGTACTTC. It translates to CASSPGLDYEQYF. Full variable domain (outside the CDR3, taken from reference TRBV7-2 and TRBJ2-7): GAGVSQSPSNKVTEKGKDVELRCDPISGHTALYWYRQSLGQGLEFLIYFQGNSAPDKSGLPSDRFSAERTGGSVSTLTIQRTQQEDSAVYLCASSPGLDYEQYFGPGTRLTVT.

This rearrangement joins TRBV7-9 to TRBJ1-1; TRBD1 might be the D (6 bases). This CDR3 has 15 amino acids. V was shortened by 3 bases and J by 1 base, with 12 bases between the two germline ends. The germline V gene has CDR1 SEHNR and CDR2 FQNEAQ (reference sequence). The CDR3 DNA is TGTGCCAGCAGCTTCGCGCAGGGGACGAACACTGAAGCTTTCTTT. Translation gives CASSFAQGTNTEAFF.

V is TRBV29-1 and J is TRBJ2-1; D is possibly TRBD1 (6 bases). Germline V gene lookup returns CDR1 SQVTM and CDR2 ANQGSEA. The CDR3 totals 13 residues. V gave up 6 bases and J gave up 6 bases, with 15 bases separating them. This CDR3 reads CSVQRGSANEQFF. Written as DNA, the CDR3 is TGCAGCGTCCAAAGGGGGAGTGCCAATGAGCAGTTCTTC.

V gene TRBV20-1 combines with J gene TRBJ1-2, with 8 bases aligning to TRBD1. There are 14 residues in the CDR3. V trimming: 5 bases; J trimming: 4 bases; junction bases outside the gene matches: 9. Looked up from germline, CDR1 is DFQATT and CDR2 is SNEGSKA (reference sequence). The CDR3 region is CSAADRGRSYGYTF. The CDR3 DNA sequence: TGCAGTGCTGCCGACAGGGGAAGAAGCTATGGCTACACCTTC.

This clonotype was found a few times. The gene calls are TRBV7-9 and TRBJ1-2; D is uncertain. The CDR3 is made up of 14 amino acids. CDR1 is SEHNR and CDR2 is FQNEAQ in the germline V gene (reference sequence). With 1 base removed from V and 3 bases from J, the gap between germline ends came to 9 bases. CDR3 DNA: TGTGCCAGCAGCTTAGTTTCGGCGGACTATGGCTACACCTTC. It encodes CASSLVSADYGYTF.

In this sample, this clonotype turned up a few times. The rearrangement joins TRBV20-1 to TRBJ2-7; the match to TRBD1 covers 7 bases. The CDR3 is 14 residues long. J gave up 3 bases and V 0 bases, and 5 bases lay outside the gene matches. Germline-derived CDR1 and CDR2 are DFQATT and SNEGSKA (reference sequence). The CDR3 sequence: CSARDPGQIYEQYF. The CDR3, as DNA: TGCAGTGCTAGAGACCCGGGACAGATCTACGAGCAGTACTTC.

The V call is TRBV12-3 or TRBV12-4, the J call TRBJ2-5; D gene ambiguous. This CDR3 is built from 15 residues. The V and J ends lost 3 bases and 2 bases respectively, with 13 bases between them. The CDR3 DNA sequence: TGTGCCAGCAGTTTTTCGACGGTGGGACAAGAGACCCAGTACTTC. It yields the protein CASSFSTVGQETQYF.

The chain has TRBV28 and TRBJ1-1; D possibly corresponds to TRBD1 (5 bases). Trimming shortened V by 8 bases and J by 7 bases, and 17 bases separated the two germline ends. Germline V gives CDR1 MDHEN, CDR2 SYDVKM. This CDR3 is built from 13 residues. CDR3 nucleotides: TGTGCCAGCTGTGTGGCCGGGACGGGTGAAGCTTTCTTT. Amino acid sequence: CASCVAGTGEAFF.

This clonotype was seen many times. The rearrangement joins TRBV30 to TRBJ2-5, with D perhaps matching TRBD1 (5 bases). CDR1 GTSNPN and CDR2 SVGIG come from the germline V gene (reference sequence). V was cut by 3 bases and J by 4 bases, with 12 bases left in between. The CDR3 is made up of 13 amino acids. The CDR3 nucleotides are TGTGCCTGGAGGGACAAGGGAAGAGAGACCCAGTACTTC. As protein: CAWRDKGRETQYF.

The J gene is TRBJ2-1, the V gene TRBV24-1, with a tentative D call TRBD2 (6 bases). Trimming took off 3 bases at V and 12 bases at J, with 17 bases between the two ends. Germline-derived CDR1 and CDR2 are KGHDR and SFDVKD. This CDR3 contains 14 residues. The CDR3 loop reads CATSDPTREFAQFF. DNA for the CDR3: TGTGCCACCAGTGATCCGACTAGAGAATTTGCGCAGTTCTTC.

Worth noting for this clonotype: One end of the junction does not line up with germline, which may come from a read error. J is TRBJ2-7 and V is TRBV7-2, with 13 bases identical to TRBD2. The CDR3 extends over 16 amino acids. Germline values: CDR1 SGHTA, CDR2 FQGNSA. CDR3 residues: CVSSGTSGTISYEQYF. In DNA, the CDR3 is TGTGTCAGCTCCGGGACTAGCGGGACGATTTCCTACGAGCAGTACTTC. The full variable domain, rest sourced from reference TRBV7-2 and TRBJ2-7, is GAGVSQSPSNKVTEKGKDVELRCDPISGHTALYWYRQSLGQGLEFLIYFQGNSAPDKSGLPSDRFSAERTGGSVSTLTIQRTQQEDSAVYLCVSSGTSGTISYEQYFGPGTRLTVT.

At least ten counts were recorded for this clonotype. The chain uses TRBV20-1 and TRBJ2-6; 9 nucleotides line up with TRBD1. CDR1 and CDR2 from the germline V gene are DFQATT and SNEGSKA (reference sequence). This CDR3 has 18 residues. V trimming: 4 bases; J trimming: 0 bases; junction bases outside the gene matches: 10. CDR3 sequence reads: CSAIRPGTGSSGANVLTF. DNA of the CDR3: TGCAGTGCTATCCGGCCCGGGACAGGGTCCTCTGGGGCCAACGTCCTGACTTTC.

This clonotype came up many times. This chain uses TRBV7-2 with TRBJ2-1; 11 bases are a match to TRBD2. The V gene's germline CDR1 is SGHTA and CDR2 FQGNSA. CDR3 length equals 16 residues. J lost 7 bases, V lost 3 bases, and 8 bases had no gene match. The CDR3 coding sequence is TGTGCCAGCAGCTTGCTAGCGGGGGGAACGAAAAATGAGCAGTTCTTC. It specifies CASSLLAGGTKNEQFF.

This clonotype came up a few times. The chain uses TRBV6-2 or TRBV6-3 and TRBJ1-2; D is uncertain. The V end was cut by 6 bases, the J end by 1 base, with 9 bases between. This CDR3 has 13 residues. CDR1 and CDR2 from the germline V gene are MNHEY and SVGEGT. The DNA for the CDR3 is TGTGCCAGCAGGCCCGACGGTAACTATGGCTACACCTTC. Translated: CASRPDGNYGYTF.

The rearrangement links TRBV7-2 to TRBJ2-3; D uncertain. Germline V gene lookup returns CDR1 SGHTA and CDR2 FQGNSA. The V and J ends lost 3 bases and 0 bases respectively, with 10 bases between them. The CDR3 extends over 15 amino acids. CDR3 nucleotide sequence: TGTGCCAGCAGCTTCGGTATTCCTAGCACAGATACGCAGTATTTT. It specifies CASSFGIPSTDTQYF.

This clonotype was detected only a few times. The chain uses TRBV7-2 and TRBJ2-7; 7 bases agree with TRBD2. V was clipped by 4 bases and J by 7 bases; unmatched bases: 7. The germline CDR1 and CDR2 sequences are SGHTA and FQGNSA. This CDR3 contains 13 residues. The CDR3 sequence: CASSSGGKGEQYF. CDR3 DNA sequence: TGTGCCAGCAGCTCGGGGGGTAAAGGGGAGCAGTACTTC.

This clonotype was seen a few times. This chain links TRBV6-1 with TRBJ2-3; no definite D call. The CDR3 loop spans 13 amino acids. V lost 10 bases to trimming and J lost 5 bases, with 16 bases between them. Germline V lookup: CDR1 MNHNS, CDR2 SASEGT. The CDR3 DNA reads as TGTGCCACCACGACGAGATCCAGAGATACGCAGTATTTT. This codes for CATTTRSRDTQYF.

This clonotype was seen many times. The rearrangement joins TRBV20-1 to TRBJ2-3; 14 nucleotides line up with TRBD2. CDR3 size: 17 residues. V was clipped by 1 base and J by 4 bases; unmatched bases: 7. Looked up from germline, CDR1 is DFQATT and CDR2 is SNEGSKA (reference sequence). The CDR3 sequence is CSARVSGTSGSSDTQYF. As DNA, the CDR3 is TGCAGTGCTAGAGTTTCCGGGACTAGCGGGAGTTCAGATACGCAGTATTTT.

This clonotype was counted ten times or more. The genes are TRBV3-1 and TRBJ2-5; perhaps TRBD1 as D (6 bases). The germline CDR1 and CDR2 sequences are LGHDT and YNNKEL (reference sequence). Trimming took off 4 bases at V and 4 bases at J, with 16 bases between the two ends. This CDR3 region has 15 residues. CDR3 region: CASSPYGQRRETQYF. The CDR3 region has the DNA TGTGCCAGCAGCCCATACGGACAGAGGCGAGAGACCCAGTACTTC.

Only a few counts were recorded for this clonotype. The junction departs from germline at one end; a sequencing error may be responsible. The chain recombines TRBV15 with TRBJ2-2; unclear D gene. Per germline, CDR1 LNHNV and CDR2 YYDKDF (reference sequence). The CDR3 is 15 residues long. CDR3 protein: CATSRDSWNPGELFF. The CDR3 DNA sequence: TGTGCCACCAGCAGAGATTCCTGGAACCCCGGGGAGCTGTTTTTT.

In this sample, this clonotype turned up a few times. The gene calls are TRBV12-3 or TRBV12-4 and TRBJ2-1, with D perhaps matching TRBD1 (6 bases). The CDR3 is 14 residues long. V was pared by 2 bases and J by 6 bases, with 11 bases between. The CDR3: CASSLWGPTNEQFF. The CDR3 coding sequence is TGTGCCAGCAGTTTATGGGGGCCAACCAATGAGCAGTTCTTC.